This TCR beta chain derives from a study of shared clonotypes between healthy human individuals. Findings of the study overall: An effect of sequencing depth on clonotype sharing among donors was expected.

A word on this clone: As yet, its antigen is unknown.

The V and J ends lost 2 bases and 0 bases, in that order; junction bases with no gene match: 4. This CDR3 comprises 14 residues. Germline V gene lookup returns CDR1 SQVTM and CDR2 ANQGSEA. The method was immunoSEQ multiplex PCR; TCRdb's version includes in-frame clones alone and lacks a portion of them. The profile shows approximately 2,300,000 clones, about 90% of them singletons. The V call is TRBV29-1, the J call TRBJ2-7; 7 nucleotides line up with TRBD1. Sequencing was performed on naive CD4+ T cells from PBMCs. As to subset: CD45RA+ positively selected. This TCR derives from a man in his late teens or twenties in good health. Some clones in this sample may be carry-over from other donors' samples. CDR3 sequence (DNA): TGCAGCGTTGAACGGACAGGCGCCTCCTACGAGCAGTACTTC. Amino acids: CSVERTGASYEQYF.